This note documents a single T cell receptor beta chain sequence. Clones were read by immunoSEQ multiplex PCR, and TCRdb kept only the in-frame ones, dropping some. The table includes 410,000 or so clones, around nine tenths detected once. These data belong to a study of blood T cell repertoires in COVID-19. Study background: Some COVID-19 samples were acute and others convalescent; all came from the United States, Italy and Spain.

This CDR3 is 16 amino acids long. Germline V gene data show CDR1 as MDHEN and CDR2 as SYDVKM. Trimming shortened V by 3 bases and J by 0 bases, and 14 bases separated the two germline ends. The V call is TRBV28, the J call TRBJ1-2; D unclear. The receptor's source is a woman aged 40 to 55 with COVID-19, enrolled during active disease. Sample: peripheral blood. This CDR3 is CASSFSSYGTNYGYTF. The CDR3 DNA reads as TGTGCCAGCAGTTTTTCGTCGTACGGGACTAACTATGGCTACACCTTC.